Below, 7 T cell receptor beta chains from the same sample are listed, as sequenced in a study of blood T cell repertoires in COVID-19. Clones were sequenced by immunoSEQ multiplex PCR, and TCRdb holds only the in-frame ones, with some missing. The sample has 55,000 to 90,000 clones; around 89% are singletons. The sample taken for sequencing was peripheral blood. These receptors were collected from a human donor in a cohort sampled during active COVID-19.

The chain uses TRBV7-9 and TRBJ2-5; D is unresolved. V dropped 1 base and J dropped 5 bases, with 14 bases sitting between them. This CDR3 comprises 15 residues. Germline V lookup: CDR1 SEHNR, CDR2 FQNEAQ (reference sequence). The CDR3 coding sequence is TGTGCCAGCAGCTTAGGTTCCCACCACGAGGAGACCCAGTACTTC. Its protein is CASSLGSHHEETQYF.

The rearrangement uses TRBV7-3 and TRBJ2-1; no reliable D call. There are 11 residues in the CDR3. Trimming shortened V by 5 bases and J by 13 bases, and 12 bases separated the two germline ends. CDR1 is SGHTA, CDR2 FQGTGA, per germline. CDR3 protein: CASSLVGPQFF. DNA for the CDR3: TGTGCCAGCAGCCTAGTAGGCCCACAGTTCTTC.

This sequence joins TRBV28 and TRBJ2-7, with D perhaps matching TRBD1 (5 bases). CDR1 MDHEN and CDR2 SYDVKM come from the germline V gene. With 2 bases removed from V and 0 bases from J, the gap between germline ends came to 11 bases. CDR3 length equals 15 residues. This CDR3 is CASSLGQGISYEQYF. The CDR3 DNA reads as TGTGCCAGCAGTTTAGGGCAGGGCATCTCCTACGAGCAGTACTTC.

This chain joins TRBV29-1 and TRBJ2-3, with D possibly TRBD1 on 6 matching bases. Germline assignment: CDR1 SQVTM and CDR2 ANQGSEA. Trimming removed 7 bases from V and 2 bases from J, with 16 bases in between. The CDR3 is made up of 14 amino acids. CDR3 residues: CSAGTQIPTDTQYF. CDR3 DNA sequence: TGCAGCGCTGGGACACAAATACCCACAGATACGCAGTATTTT.

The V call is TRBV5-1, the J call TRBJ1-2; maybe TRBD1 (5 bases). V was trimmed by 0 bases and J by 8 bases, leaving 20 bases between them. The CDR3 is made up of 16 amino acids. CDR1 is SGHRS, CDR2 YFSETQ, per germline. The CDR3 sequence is CASSLVPRQGARGYTF. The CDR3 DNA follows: TGCGCCAGCAGCTTGGTTCCTCGGCAGGGCGCGCGGGGCTACACCTTC.

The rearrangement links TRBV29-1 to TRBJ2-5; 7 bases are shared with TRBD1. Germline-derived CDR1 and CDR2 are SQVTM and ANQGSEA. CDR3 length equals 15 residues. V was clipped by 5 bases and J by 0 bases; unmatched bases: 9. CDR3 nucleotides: TGCAGCGTTCGGACAGGTTCAACGCACCAAGAGACCCAGTACTTC. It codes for CSVRTGSTHQETQYF.

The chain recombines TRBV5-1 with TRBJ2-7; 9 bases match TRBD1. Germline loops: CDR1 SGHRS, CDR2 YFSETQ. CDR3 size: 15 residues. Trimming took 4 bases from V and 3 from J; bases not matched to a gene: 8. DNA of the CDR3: TGCGCCAGCAGCCCGGGGACAGGGACATACTACGAGCAGTACTTC. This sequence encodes CASSPGTGTYYEQYF.